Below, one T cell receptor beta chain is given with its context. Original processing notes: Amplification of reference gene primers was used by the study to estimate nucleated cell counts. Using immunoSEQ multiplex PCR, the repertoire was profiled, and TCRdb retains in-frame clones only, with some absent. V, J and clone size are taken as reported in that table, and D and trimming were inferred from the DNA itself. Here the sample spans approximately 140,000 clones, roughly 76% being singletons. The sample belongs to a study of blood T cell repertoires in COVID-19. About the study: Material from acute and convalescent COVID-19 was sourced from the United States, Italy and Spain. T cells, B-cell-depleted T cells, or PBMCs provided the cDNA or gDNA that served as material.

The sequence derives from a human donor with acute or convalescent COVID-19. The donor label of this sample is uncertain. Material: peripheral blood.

CDR3 in DNA: TGTGCCAGCAGCACCCGACAGGACCTGTTTTTT. It is translated as CASSTRQDLFF. The gene calls are TRBV7-9 and TRBJ1-4; tentative D call: TRBD1 (6 bases). Germline V gives CDR1 SEHNR, CDR2 FQNEAQ (reference sequence). V was trimmed by 5 bases and J by 14 bases, leaving 12 bases between them. The CDR3 length is 11 residues.